This T cell receptor beta chain came from a study of CD8 T cells in Susac syndrome. Reverse transcription of roughly 0.45 to 1 ug RNA was performed with random hexamers. TCRdb re-derived calls from the immunoSEQ multiplex PCR reads in MiXCR, one entry per CDR3 protein. This table holds around 270,000 distinct CDR3 sequences, approximately 89% found once. Sequencing targeted TCR beta in blood CD8+ and CD4+ T cells. Multiple sclerosis controls were treatment-naive patients with stable or active relapsing-remitting disease. Germline V gene sequence: CDR1 SQVTM, CDR2 ANQGSEA. The length of the CDR3 is 15 residues. Trimming pared 7 bases from V and 2 bases from J, leaving 18 bases between.

The specimen sequenced was CD8+ T cells from PBMCs. V usage is TRBV29-1 and J usage is TRBJ2-1, with D tentatively TRBD1 (5 bases). This receptor was identified in a human donor with multiple sclerosis. The CDR3 protein is CSAFLEQAPYNEQFF. DNA for the CDR3: TGCAGCGCCTTCCTTGAACAGGCCCCCTACAATGAGCAGTTCTTC.